Each of the 17 T cell receptor beta chains below was sequenced from the same sample in a study of T cells in Graves' hyperthyroidism and ophthalmopathy. There were TCR beta CDR3 regions amplified from RNA transcripts. During a first-round RT-PCR of the TCR CDR3, the HTBI primer set was used. TCRdb independently ran MiXCR on the multiplex PCR reads; one entry per CDR3 protein. The repertoire holds roughly 360,000 distinct CDR3 sequences, 13% seen once, with about a fifth in the top ten. The material sequenced was blood. These receptors originate from a man aged 30 to 39 with Graves' hyperthyroidism that later progressed to Graves' ophthalmopathy.

In this sample, this clonotype turned up many times. This chain uses TRBV20-1 with TRBJ2-7; the match to TRBD2 covers 14 bases. The V segment lost 0 bases and the J segment 1 base; nucleotides outside the gene matches: 5. Germline V gives CDR1 DFQATT, CDR2 SNEGSKA (reference sequence). The CDR3 totals 17 residues. The CDR3 nucleotides read TGCAGTGCTAGAGATAGACTAGCGGGGGGGCCATCCTACGAGCAGTACTTC. As protein: CSARDRLAGGPSYEQYF.

There are a few counts of this clonotype. This chain joins TRBV29-1 and TRBJ2-3; TRBD1 or TRBD2 may be the D gene (5 bases each). CDR1 and CDR2 from the germline V gene are SQVTM and ANQGSEA. Trimming took off 3 bases at V and 3 bases at J, with 13 bases between the two ends. This CDR3 is 14 amino acids long. The CDR3 here is CSVEGREWTDTQYF. CDR3 DNA sequence: TGCAGCGTTGAGGGCAGGGAGTGGACAGATACGCAGTATTTT.

This clonotype has at least ten counts. The rearrangement uses TRBV7-9 and TRBJ1-1, with D uncertain. V shed 5 bases and J shed 7 bases, with 14 bases lying between them. Germline-derived CDR1 and CDR2 are SEHNR and FQNEAQ (reference sequence). The length of the CDR3 is 13 residues. CDR3 sequence reads: CASSLRVDGEAFF. CDR3 DNA sequence: TGTGCCAGCAGCCTCAGAGTAGATGGTGAAGCTTTCTTT.

This clonotype was found a few times. The junction shows a germline mismatch at one end, possibly a read error. The chain is built from TRBV12-5 and TRBJ2-5, with 12 positions matching TRBD2. This CDR3 has 14 residues. Germline V gives CDR1 LGHNT, CDR2 FRNRAP. The CDR3 loop is CASGSETSGGTPYF. The CDR3 bases are TGTGCTAGTGGTTCAGAGACTAGCGGGGGAACCCCGTACTTC.

The V and J genes are TRBV29-1 and TRBJ2-7, with D perhaps TRBD1 (5 bases). This CDR3 contains 10 residues. Germline CDR1 is SQVTM and CDR2 is ANQGSEA. DNA for the CDR3: TGCGGGGCTGGCTCCTACGAGCAGTACTTC. This encodes CGAGSYEQYF.

This clonotype came up many times. The chain recombines TRBV2 with TRBJ1-3; no reliable D call. From germline, CDR1 is SNHLY and CDR2 FYNNEI. The CDR3 loop spans 15 amino acids. Trimming shortened V by 2 bases and J by 4 bases, and 12 bases separated the two germline ends. The CDR3 here is CASSEPPSSGNTIYF. For the CDR3, the DNA is TGTGCCAGCAGTGAACCTCCGTCCTCGGGAAACACCATATATTTT.

V is TRBV10-2 and J is TRBJ2-7, with D possibly matching TRBD2 (6 bases). Germline assignment: CDR1 WSHSY and CDR2 SAAADI. The CDR3 runs 15 residues. Trimming removed 0 bases from V and 4 bases from J, with 13 bases in between. The CDR3 here is CASSESGTAGYEQYF. The DNA for the CDR3 is TGCGCCAGCAGTGAGTCGGGGACCGCGGGGTACGAGCAGTACTTC.

This chain links TRBV7-9 with TRBJ1-5, with 7 bases matching TRBD1. CDR1 SEHNR and CDR2 FQNEAQ come from the germline V gene (reference sequence). The CDR3 extends over 14 amino acids. The V and J ends lost 2 bases and 7 bases, in that order; junction bases with no gene match: 5. The CDR3 region is CASSLTTGNQPQHF. As DNA, the CDR3 is TGTGCCAGCAGCTTAACGACAGGGAACCAGCCCCAGCATTTT.

The DNA of the CDR3 is TGTGCCAGCCGAGGGCGGGGGCCCCCAGATACGCAGTATTTT. This translates into CASRGRGPPDTQYF. The chain recombines TRBV5-6 with TRBJ2-3; the D gene is possibly TRBD2 (7 bases). This CDR3 contains 14 residues. Germline lookup yields CDR1 SGHDT and CDR2 YYEEEE. The germline V and J ends were trimmed by 7 bases and 4 bases, with 16 bases remaining between them.

This clonotype was seen only a few times. This chain links TRBV15 with TRBJ1-6, with 10 bases aligning to TRBD1. V was clipped by 3 bases and J by 2 bases; unmatched bases: 1. The CDR3 contains 16 residues. Germline loops: CDR1 LNHNV, CDR2 YYDKDF (reference sequence). Written as DNA, the CDR3 is TGTGCCACCAGCAGGGACAGGGGGACCTATAATTCACCCCTCCACTTT. This codes for CATSRDRGTYNSPLHF.

A remark on this clonotype: One end of the junction fails to match germline, which may point to a read error. The chain couples TRBV11-2 to TRBJ2-3, with 7 bases fitting TRBD1. The length of the CDR3 is 15 residues. Per the germline V gene, CDR1 is SGHAT and CDR2 is FQNNGV. In nucleotides, the CDR3 is TGTGCCAGCAGAAAGGGGACAGCATTCACAGGTACGCAGTATTTT. Translating gives CASRKGTAFTGTQYF.

This clonotype came up many times. This chain uses TRBV20-1 with TRBJ2-7, with 10 nucleotides matching TRBD2. This CDR3 spans 14 amino acids. CDR1 is DFQATT and CDR2 is SNEGSKA in the germline V gene (reference sequence). J gave up 7 bases and V 2 bases, and 8 bases lay outside the gene matches. CDR3 sequence: CSARKAGGREEQYF. CDR3 nucleotides: TGCAGTGCTAGAAAAGCGGGGGGGCGTGAAGAGCAGTACTTC.

This clonotype came up many times. The rearrangement joins TRBV12-3 or TRBV12-4 to TRBJ2-1, with 8 bases identical to TRBD2. The CDR3 is made up of 14 amino acids. V lost 8 bases, J lost 4 bases, and 7 bases stayed unmatched. This chain's CDR3 is CASSRAGAYNEQFF. In DNA, the CDR3 is TGTGCCAGCTCACGAGCGGGGGCTTACAATGAGCAGTTCTTC.

This clonotype has just a few counts. The chain couples TRBV29-1 to TRBJ1-1; the D gene is possibly TRBD1 (5 bases). Germline loops: CDR1 SQVTM, CDR2 ANQGSEA. The CDR3 is 12 residues long. V was clipped by 4 bases and J by 1 base, with 7 bases between them. The DNA of the CDR3 is TGCAGCGTTGGGCAGGGGAACACTGAAGCTTTCTTT. Encoded protein: CSVGQGNTEAFF.

At least ten counts were recorded for this clonotype. The V call is TRBV2, the J call TRBJ1-6; the match to TRBD1 covers 9 bases. The V and J ends lost 6 bases and 4 bases, in that order; junction bases with no gene match: 4. Per germline, CDR1 SNHLY and CDR2 FYNNEI. The CDR3 is 15 amino acids. CDR3 sequence reads: CASRGQGGYNSPLHF. The CDR3 DNA follows: TGTGCCAGCAGGGGACAGGGAGGATATAATTCACCCCTCCACTTT.

This clonotype was detected ten times or more. The chain recombines TRBV6-1 with TRBJ1-2; 9 positions agree with TRBD1. This CDR3 is 13 amino acids long. Germline V lookup: CDR1 MNHNS, CDR2 SASEGT. The junction had 8 bases not matched to a gene; V was cut back by 8 bases and J by 7 bases. The CDR3 DNA follows: TGTGCCAGCCGTGCGCGGACAGGGGCTGGCTACACCTTC. Amino acids: CASRARTGAGYTF.

This clonotype was seen a handful of times. The rearrangement links TRBV5-8 to TRBJ2-5, with TRBD2 matching over 12 bases. V was clipped by 2 bases and J by 0 bases; unmatched bases: 2. This CDR3 is built from 16 residues. Germline CDR1 is SGHTS and CDR2 is YDEGEE. The CDR3 bases are TGTGCCAGCAGCTTCACTAGCGGGGGGTACCAAGAGACCCAGTACTTC. It encodes CASSFTSGGYQETQYF. The full variable domain, with the rest looked up from reference TRBV5-8 and TRBJ2-5, is EAGVTQSPTHLIKTRGQQATLRCSPISGHTSVYWYQQALGLGLQFLLWYDEGEERNRGNFPPRFSGRQFPNYSSELNVNALELEDSALYLCASSFTSGGYQETQYFGPGTRLLVL.